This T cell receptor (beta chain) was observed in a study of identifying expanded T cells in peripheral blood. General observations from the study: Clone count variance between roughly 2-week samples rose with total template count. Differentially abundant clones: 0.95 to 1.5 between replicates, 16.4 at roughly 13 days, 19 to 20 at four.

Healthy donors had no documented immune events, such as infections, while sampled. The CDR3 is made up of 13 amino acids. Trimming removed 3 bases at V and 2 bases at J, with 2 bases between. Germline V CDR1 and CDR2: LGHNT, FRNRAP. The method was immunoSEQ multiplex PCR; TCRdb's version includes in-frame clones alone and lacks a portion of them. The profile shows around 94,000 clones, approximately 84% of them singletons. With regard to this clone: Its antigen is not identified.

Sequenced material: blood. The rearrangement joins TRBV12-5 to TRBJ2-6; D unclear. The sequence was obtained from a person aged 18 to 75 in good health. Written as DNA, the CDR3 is TGTGCTAGTGGTTTTACTGGGGCCAACGTCCTGACTTTC. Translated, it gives CASGFTGANVLTF.